This TCR beta chain was documented in a study of cytomegalovirus exposure and HLA in healthy donors (TCRdb year 2017). Concerning the study at large: In an earlier analysis of under 600 of the donors, 276 Gb of sequence data and 90 million to 130 million unique TCR beta sequences from roughly 180 million T cells were reported. Among some 400 genotyped donors of the cohort, an average of around 240,000 unique TCR beta nucleotide sequences were sequenced per donor, roughly 18% of them non-productive. Donor age, sex, ethnicity and CMV serostatus were compiled alongside the repertoire data. The genetic ancestry cluster associated with self-reported Caucasian donors included about four fifths of the roughly 360 genotyped donors. The number of typed donors differed by locus: about 620-640 for A, B, C, DRB1 and DQB1; 522 for DQA1; some 590 for DPA1; and 400 to 480 for DPB1. In the later analysis, no new phenotypic data were used to find candidate immune exposures; instead, reliance was placed on TCR beta sequences and their occurrence across donors. The study combined high-throughput TCR immunosequencing, statistical association of individual TCRs with disease status, and machine learning to predict cytomegalovirus infection status. Roughly five DR-DQ haplotypes were handled as single units for association and clustering because linkage in the cohort was strong. In addition to the first cohort of 650 to 800 subjects, a separate validation cohort of approximately 120 different subjects was used. All discovery cohort repertoires had been generated on a single sequencing platform. The study used immunosequencing to profile the T cell repertoires of some 600 subjects and linked those repertoires to cytomegalovirus serostatus. In an earlier analysis of 550 to 700 of the donors, high-throughput TCR beta sequencing was used to judge whether each TCR beta V gene segment behaved as functional or pseudogenic. Class I and class II HLA loci were covered by the typing at four-digit resolution. The study aimed to test whether cataloging public T cell receptors could reveal signatures of past pathogen exposure. A later genetic analysis took genome-wide SNP genotypes for about 55% of the 666 donors and used that subset as a discovery cohort. An early release that covered fewer than 750 HLA-typed donors contained around 300 gigabases of sequencing data and 85 million to 100 million unique TCR sequences. In a later analysis, previously published TCR beta repertoires from several hundred donors were re-analyzed and high-resolution HLA genotyping was added so that TCR occurrence patterns could be studied. Beyond this particular receptor, the publication reports: The authors suggested that the approach could potentially be generalized to other disease states and immunological phenotypes. Because some donors lacked HLA typing at each locus, the association tests relied only on the typed subset. In both the original and validation cohorts, the classifier was reported to diagnose cytomegalovirus status with high specificity and sensitivity. The study gave a list of some 150 TCR beta chains associated with cytomegalovirus. In a later analysis, several top co-occurrence clusters were reported to appear linked to parvovirus B19, influenza, CMV and Epstein-Barr virus. In a later analysis, HLA-associated TCR beta chains showed more clonal expansion and lower generation probabilities than non-associated chains that were equally common. In vitro tests confirmed that a few of the cytomegalovirus-associated TCR beta chains recognize cytomegalovirus antigens. Most TCR sequences were observed very rarely across donors, whereas some public TCRs were present in many individuals. Specific HLA alleles were associated with 15,000 to 20,000 TCR beta sequences at a false discovery rate of 0.05 in a later analysis. In a later analysis, the rate of TCR association differed among HLA loci, with DRB1 alleles having the most associated TCRs and HLA-C alleles having the fewest. Some IMGT-functional V segments, including TRBV6-2 and TRBV6-3, could not be distinguished by the 87-base-pair reads and were therefore excluded. A further reported finding was that TCR beta sequences accurately predicted the HLA-A and HLA-B alleles for most subjects in the first cohort. Presence/absence analyses assumed roughly uniform sequencing depth across donors, an assumption that may not hold. Strong co-occurrence of HLA alleles, especially DR and DQ, made assigning TCR associations to individual alleles difficult. Correlated functional status among segregating V segments might be attributable to linkage disequilibrium, but an unknown experimental factor could not be ruled out. A cluster of highly shared sequence variants was judged likely to represent a technical artifact of the sequencing pipeline. In this cohort, only TCR beta chains were sequenced, and detectable features were limited by the absence of alpha or paired-chain data. In an earlier analysis of approximately 590 of the donors, most TCR beta V segments appeared in productive rearrangements about 87% or about 30% of the time, broadly matching IMGT annotations. Because counts were too low, seventeen rarely observed V segments, including chromosome 9 orphons, were excluded from the earlier analysis of some 540 of the donors. According to a later genetic analysis, donors in an Asian-associated ancestry cluster had fewer N-insertions in productive TCRs than the approximately 700-donor mean. Most CMV-associated TCR beta chains appeared to be HLA-restricted in a later analysis, and the HLA associations seemed to be driven largely by CMV exposure. V-gene and J-gene trimming of TCR beta chains was associated with a missense DCLRE1C variant in a later genetic analysis, and the association was replicated in an independent cohort. The only immune exposure information available for the cohort was CMV serostatus.

Library preparation employed the immunoSEQ multiplex PCR assay. For the multiplex PCR, a mixture combining 60 forward primers for TCR Vbeta segments and 13 reverse primers for TCR Jbeta segments was used. The CDR3 region of rearranged TCR beta genes was amplified from genomic DNA with a multiplex PCR assay. Amplified TCR beta libraries were sequenced as 87-base-pair reads on the Illumina HiSeq System. The paper's processing steps were these. Across the 500 to 850 repertoires, a later analysis counted approximately 75 million unique TCR beta chains, 9.5 million to 13 million of which were shared by at least two donors. A nearest-neighbor algorithm error-corrected the raw reads and collapsed the reads into unique sequences, merging closely related sequences to remove PCR and sequencing errors. To assign V, D and J gene segments, CDR3 sequences were aligned to IMGT reference sequences. Each retained sequence needed at least a six-nucleotide match to both a V gene segment and a J gene segment. A rearrangement was called productive if the CDR3 had no stop codons and remained in frame with V and J, and every other rearrangement was called non-productive. Following IMGT convention, CDR3 was defined as the stretch from the second conserved V-encoded cysteine up to the conserved J-encoded phenylalanine. In an earlier analysis of 550 to 650 of the donors, sequences lacking an unambiguous match to a single V gene segment were excluded. An earlier analysis of 587 of the donors called V segments functional above 56.7% productive rearrangements and segregating when the between-donor standard deviation exceeded 5%. A statistical classification framework was built for diagnosing cytomegalovirus status from the catalog of TCR beta chain sequences. V and J gene assignment, in a later analysis, came from comparing TCR nucleotide sequences with IMGT/GENE-DB human TR gene sequences. Using the TCRdist pipeline, a later analysis assigned CDR3 sequences along with most-parsimonious VDJ recombination scenarios. In a later analysis, each TCR beta chain was defined by its CDR3 amino acid sequence together with its V-gene family, and reads lacking a unique V-gene family were excluded. In a later analysis, fewer than 650 highly shared, low-generation-probability nucleotide sequences were removed to address suspected cross-contamination and a sequencing artifact. A later analysis calculated a clonal expansion index for each public chain from normalized within-repertoire ranks of inferred template counts. In a later analysis, generation probabilities were computed using a VDJ recombination model fitted to out-of-frame rearrangements, and the results were checked against IGoR. In a later analysis, TCR-TCR, TCR-HLA and TCR-CMV co-occurrence was scored with hypergeometric tests, and a repertoire-size bias correction was applied to TCR pairs. In a later analysis, false discovery rates were estimated by permuting HLA or CMV assignments 20 times. In a later analysis, co-occurring TCRs were grouped with DBSCAN, and TCRdist sequence similarity was added when clustering was performed within HLA-allele-positive subsets. Repertoires with fewer than 30,000 or more than 120,000 public chains were left out of co-occurrence clustering, as were four to six repertoires with anomalous nucleotide sharing. TCRdb retrieved this table from immuneACCESS and kept in-frame rearrangements only. Not all clones are present; in checked studies, unresolved V genes account for under half, and no reason is known for the remainder. The V and J calls and clone size come from that table; D and trimming were worked out from the DNA. In this sample the table shows about 200,000 clones, about 72% of which occur a single time. The top ten clones comprise around 3.9% of the sample.

The cohort was made up of 500 to 800 healthy bone marrow donors. At the time of sampling, every cohort member was nominally healthy, though immune exposures that went unrecorded were likely present. The donor tested CMV seronegative and was one of the 352 seronegative cohort members. A peripheral blood sample was provided by each donor, and peripheral blood mononuclear cells were used for TCR beta sequencing. The Qiagen DNeasy Blood Extraction Kit was used to extract genomic DNA from the blood cell samples. The germline ends are 18 bases apart after V is trimmed by 4 bases and J by 1 base. The germline V gene sets CDR1 to SNHLY and CDR2 to FYNNEI. CDR3 length: 17 amino acids, cysteine to phenylalanine. Solely the CDR3 DNA is kept, with 51 bases framed from the first base. With respect to this clone: Its antigen has not been determined. No base-level quality is on record; no much larger clone is a single base apart.

The receptor chain draws on TRBV2 and TRBJ2-3, and the D gene may be TRBD1, 5 bases matching. The sequence was collected from a male donor in good health and CMV-seronegative. Specimen: PBMCs. CDR3 protein: CASSAPRVGAGTDTQYF. Here is the DNA: TGTGCCAGCAGTGCACCCAGGGTAGGGGCTGGCACAGATACGCAGTATTTT.